The 18 T cell receptor beta chains below come from one sample, sequenced in a study of blood T cell repertoires in COVID-19. Produced via immunoSEQ multiplex PCR; TCRdb's table is partial and in-frame only. The sample carries about 380,000 clones, 85% recorded once. Sequencing was done on a sample of peripheral blood. The receptors stem from a woman aged 18-35 years with acute or convalescent COVID-19.

This sequence joins TRBV28 and TRBJ2-7; 8 bases fit TRBD1. Germline-derived CDR1 and CDR2 are MDHEN and SYDVKM. CDR3 length: 15 amino acids. Trimming removed 3 bases from V and 1 base from J; junction bases left unmatched: 5. The CDR3 nucleotides are TGTGCCAGCAGTTTCACAGGGGGTGTTTCCTACGAGCAGTACTTC. It encodes CASSFTGGVSYEQYF.

J is TRBJ1-1 and V is TRBV5-1; D is ambiguous. V lost 3 bases and J 0 bases, leaving 3 bases between the germline ends. The germline V gene has CDR1 SGHRS and CDR2 YFSETQ. The CDR3 is 12 amino acids. CDR3 in DNA: TGCGCCAGCAGCTCCATGAACACTGAAGCTTTCTTT. It yields the protein CASSSMNTEAFF.

The chain links TRBV6-5 to TRBJ1-2; tentatively, D is TRBD1 (5 bases). Trimming left V 3 bases short and J 4 bases short, with 15 bases between. This CDR3 spans 15 amino acids. CDR1 is MNHEY and CDR2 is SVGAGI in the germline V gene. The CDR3: CASSYRAGDGYGYTF. DNA for the CDR3: TGTGCCAGCAGTTATAGGGCGGGGGACGGCTATGGCTACACCTTC.

The sample holds one count of this clone. The chain uses TRBV5-6 and TRBJ1-2; D is uncertain. The germline gives CDR1 SGHDT, CDR2 YYEEEE. This CDR3 region has 14 residues. V gave up 4 bases and J gave up 5 bases, with 15 bases separating them. This CDR3 reads CASSRLTQKYGYTF. The CDR3 DNA reads TGTGCCAGCAGCCGACTAACCCAGAAGTATGGCTACACCTTC.

This rearrangement joins TRBV2 to TRBJ1-5; D possibly corresponds to TRBD1 (5 bases). Germline V lookup: CDR1 SNHLY, CDR2 FYNNEI. Trimming removed 6 bases from V and 1 base from J, with 13 bases in between. This CDR3 has 15 amino acids. The CDR3 loop reads CASSPAGNSNQPQHF. CDR3 bases: TGTGCCAGCAGCCCCGCAGGGAACAGCAATCAGCCCCAGCATTTT.

The gene calls are TRBV18 and TRBJ1-1; possibly TRBD1 for D (5 bases). The CDR3 length is 15 residues. V lost 4 bases, J lost 1 base, and 13 bases lay in between. Germline loops: CDR1 KGHSH, CDR2 LQKENI. CDR3 nucleotide sequence: TGTGCCAGCTCACGGGGGGTGCTGGGGAACACTGAAGCTTTCTTT. Amino acids: CASSRGVLGNTEAFF.

The chain joins TRBV7-2 to TRBJ2-7, with 7 bases matching TRBD2. The CDR3 spans 13 residues. With V trimmed by 8 bases and J by 5 bases, 9 bases remained unmatched. Looked up from germline, CDR1 is SGHTA and CDR2 is FQGNSA. The CDR3 spells CASAWGGYNEQYF. CDR3 sequence (DNA): TGTGCCAGCGCATGGGGAGGGTACAACGAGCAGTACTTC.

The genes are TRBV9 and TRBJ2-7; D unclear. CDR1 is SGDLS and CDR2 is YYNGEE in the germline V gene. The CDR3 has 13 amino acids. The V gene lost 7 bases and the J gene lost 2 bases, with 13 bases spanning the gap. CDR3 in DNA: TGTGCCAGCCTACCTAAGACACCCTACGAGCAGTACTTC. It translates to CASLPKTPYEQYF.

The J gene is TRBJ2-7, the V gene TRBV5-1; tentatively, D is TRBD2 (5 bases). V was pared by 5 bases and J by 5 bases, with 20 bases between. Germline V lookup: CDR1 SGHRS, CDR2 YFSETQ. The CDR3 runs 15 residues. CDR3 residues: CASRGRVEDLHEQYF. CDR3 coding DNA: TGCGCCAGCAGAGGCCGGGTGGAGGATCTCCACGAGCAGTACTTC.

This chain uses TRBV28 with TRBJ1-2, with 11 bases matching TRBD1. The germline CDR1 and CDR2 sequences are MDHEN and SYDVKM. The trim removed 7 bases at V and 4 bases at J, leaving 5 bases unmatched. This CDR3 has 14 residues. The CDR3 loop reads CASIPGQGGYGYTF. The CDR3, as DNA: TGTGCCAGCATTCCGGGACAGGGGGGCTATGGCTACACCTTC.

This clone was picked up one time. The chain employs TRBV24-1 and TRBJ1-6; 7 bases align to TRBD1. Germline lookup yields CDR1 KGHDR and CDR2 SFDVKD. The CDR3 covers 17 residues. After removal of 2 bases from V and 0 bases from J, the junction contained 3 bases not matched to a gene. The CDR3: CATSDSTGSSYNSPLHF. Written as DNA, the CDR3 is TGTGCCACCAGTGATTCGACAGGGAGCTCCTATAATTCACCCCTCCACTTT.

This clone was seen only once. The chain combines TRBV7-2 with TRBJ1-5, with TRBD1 identical over 11 bases. Germline values: CDR1 SGHTA, CDR2 FQGNSA. The trim removed 5 bases at V and 5 bases at J, leaving 8 bases unmatched. There are 16 residues in the CDR3. The CDR3: CASSPSGDRGDQPQHF. The CDR3 DNA reads TGTGCCAGCAGCCCCTCAGGGGACAGGGGGGATCAGCCCCAGCATTTT.

The chain is built from TRBV14 and TRBJ2-1; D uncertain. Germline V gene sequence: CDR1 SGHDN, CDR2 FVKESK. The CDR3 has 16 amino acids. V lost 4 bases and J 0 bases, leaving 13 bases between the germline ends. CDR3 loop: CASSRYRLASYNEQFF. The CDR3 bases are TGTGCCAGCAGCCGCTATCGACTGGCCTCCTACAATGAGCAGTTCTTC. Full variable domain (remainder filled in from reference TRBV14 and TRBJ2-1): EAGVTQFPSHSVIEKGQTVTLRCDPISGHDNLYWYRRVMGKEIKFLLHFVKESKQDESGMPNNRFLAERTGGTYSTLKVQPAELEDSGVYFCASSRYRLASYNEQFFGPGTRLTVL.

The gene calls are TRBV5-4 and TRBJ1-2, with TRBD1 matching 7 bases. V was pared by 4 bases and J by 4 bases, with 10 bases of the junction left unmatched. Per the germline V gene, CDR1 is SGHNT and CDR2 is YYREEE (reference sequence). The length of the CDR3 is 15 residues. The CDR3 region is CASSLLTGKGYGYTF. For the CDR3, the DNA is TGTGCCAGCAGCCTCCTGACAGGGAAGGGCTATGGCTACACCTTC.

The V gene is TRBV7-2, the J gene TRBJ2-3, with 8 bases lining up with TRBD2. The CDR3 has 13 amino acids. Germline V lookup: CDR1 SGHTA, CDR2 FQGNSA. Losses at the gene ends were 7 bases for V and 14 bases for J; bases not matched to a gene: 14. For the CDR3, the DNA is TGTGCCAGCACCCAAAAGGGGATAGCGGGGCTGTATTTT. Translating it yields CASTQKGIAGLYF.

The chain is built from TRBV12-5 and TRBJ2-7; 8 bases align to TRBD2. The germline V gene has CDR1 LGHNT and CDR2 FRNRAP. The length of the CDR3 is 15 residues. The junction had 10 bases not matched to a gene; V was cut back by 3 bases and J by 6 bases. CDR3 nucleotides: TGTGCTAGTGGTTTACCCCGGGAGGGTACAAGCGAGCAGTACTTC. Its translation is CASGLPREGTSEQYF.

This chain joins TRBV7-9 and TRBJ2-3; 11 nucleotides align to TRBD2. The junction had 10 bases not matched to a gene; V was cut back by 5 bases and J by 3 bases. CDR1 SEHNR and CDR2 FQNEAQ come from the germline V gene (reference sequence). CDR3 length: 17 residues. The CDR3 sequence is CASSRKMTSGNTDTQYF. The CDR3 nucleotides are TGTGCCAGCAGCCGTAAGATGACTAGCGGGAATACAGATACGCAGTATTTT.

The J gene is TRBJ1-1, the V gene TRBV6-2 or TRBV6-3; tentative D call: TRBD1 (6 bases). V lost 4 bases and J lost 5, with 17 bases in between. CDR3 size: 15 residues. Per the germline V gene, CDR1 is MNHEY and CDR2 is SVGEGT. The CDR3 sequence: CASSLRFWTVTEAFF. Here the CDR3 DNA reads TGTGCCAGCAGTTTGCGATTTTGGACAGTGACTGAAGCTTTCTTT.